Presented here are 18 T cell receptor beta chains from one specimen sequenced in a study of chemoradiotherapy in HPV16-positive cancers. The repertoire was sequenced with immunoSEQ multiplex PCR; TCRdb's copy has only in-frame clones and lacks some. Among 7,500 or so clones listed, roughly two thirds were seen once. Sample: tumor tissue, taken from a patient who underwent chemoradiotherapy. The receptors shown here come from a human donor with HPV-associated anogenital cancer.

This clone was seen only once. CDR3 residues: CASSRQILHSSYEQYF. DNA of the CDR3: TGTGCCAGTAGTCGACAGATCCTTCACTCCTCCTACGAGCAGTACTTC. This rearrangement joins TRBV19 to TRBJ2-7; D perhaps matches TRBD1 (5 bases). Trimming shortened V by 5 bases and J by 0 bases, and 17 bases separated the two germline ends. CDR1 and CDR2 from the germline V gene are LNHDA and SQIVND (reference sequence). This CDR3 has 16 residues.

In nucleotides, the CDR3 is TGTGCCAGTAGTTCCCGGGACAGGGGAAACGAGCAGTACTTC. This sequence encodes CASSSRDRGNEQYF. J is TRBJ2-7 and V is TRBV19; 10 nucleotides align to TRBD1. J was trimmed by 5 bases and V by 5 bases; bases with no gene match: 6. CDR1 and CDR2 from the germline V gene are LNHDA and SQIVND (reference sequence). The CDR3 spans 14 residues.

The rearrangement uses TRBV21-1 and TRBJ1-1; whether TRBD1, the table's D call, matches the DNA was not checked. TRBV21-1 has pseudogene status. The CDR3 extends over 16 amino acids. CDR3 in DNA: TGTGCCAGCAGCAAAGCGGGACAGGGGATGAACACTGAAGCTTTCTTT. Translated: CASSKAGQGMNTEAFF.

As to this clone: Other DNA sequences in the sample encode the same CDR3. V is TRBV5-4 and J is TRBJ1-1, with TRBD1 as a possible D gene (5 bases). CDR3 size: 11 residues. Germline loops: CDR1 SGHNT, CDR2 YYREEE (reference sequence). V lost 3 bases and J lost 6, with 6 bases in between. The CDR3 loop is CASSSQAEAFF. Here the CDR3 DNA reads TGTGCCAGCAGCTCACAGGCTGAAGCTTTCTTT. Combining the CDR3 with reference TRBV5-4 and TRBJ1-1 gives the whole variable domain ETGVTQSPTHLIKTRGQQVTLRCSSQSGHNTVSWYQQALGQGPQFIFQYYREEENGRGNFPPRFSGLQFPNYSSELNVNALELDDSALYLCASSSQAEAFFGQGTRLTVV.

The V call is TRBV30, the J call TRBJ2-2; D not certain. CDR1 and CDR2 from the germline V gene are GTSNPN and SVGIG (reference sequence). This CDR3 is 14 amino acids long. Trimming stripped 1 base from V and 3 bases from J, with 9 bases between. The CDR3 region has the DNA TGTGCCTGGAGTGGAAATCGGGACACCGGGGAGCTGTTTTTT. Amino acid sequence: CAWSGNRDTGELFF.

The V and J genes are TRBV27 and TRBJ2-2; D is perhaps TRBD1 (6 bases). The CDR3 is 13 amino acids. CDR1 MNHEY and CDR2 SMNVEV come from the germline V gene (reference sequence). Trimming shortened V by 6 bases and J by 6 bases, and 11 bases separated the two germline ends. Written as DNA, the CDR3 is TGTGCCAGCAGCTCAGGGGACGCCGGGGAGCTGTTTTTT. Amino acid sequence: CASSSGDAGELFF.

The rearrangement joins TRBV4-3 to TRBJ2-2, with D perhaps TRBD2 (5 bases). The CDR3 length is 15 residues. V was shortened by 1 base and J by 5 bases, with 11 bases between the two germline ends. Per the germline V gene, CDR1 is LGHNA and CDR2 is YSLEER. In DNA form, the CDR3 reads TGCGCCAGCAGCCAAGTTCCACGGGATACCGGGGAGCTGTTTTTT. Its protein is CASSQVPRDTGELFF.

The J gene is TRBJ2-3, the V gene TRBV6-1; D unresolved. Trimming took off 7 bases at V and 2 bases at J, with 7 bases between the two ends. CDR3 size: 12 residues. Germline loops: CDR1 MNHNS, CDR2 SASEGT. In DNA, the CDR3 is TGTGCCAGCACCCCGGCCACAGATACGCAGTATTTT. Its translation is CASTPATDTQYF.

V usage is TRBV2 and J usage is TRBJ2-2, with 10 positions matching TRBD2. The CDR3 contains 15 residues. The ends lost 6 bases at V and 4 bases at J; junction bases unmatched: 5. CDR1 and CDR2 (germline): SNHLY, FYNNEI. As DNA, the CDR3 is TGTGCCAGCAGGTACCTAGCGGGAGCCACCGGGGAGCTGTTTTTT. Translated, it gives CASRYLAGATGELFF.

J is TRBJ2-3 and V is TRBV6-6; the match to TRBD2 covers 11 bases. V lost 7 bases to trimming and J lost 0 bases; unmatched junction nucleotides: 6. The CDR3 has 16 amino acids. Germline lookup yields CDR1 MNHNY and CDR2 SVGAGI (reference sequence). The CDR3 is CASTRLAGTSTDTQYF. DNA for the CDR3: TGTGCCAGCACACGACTAGCGGGGACTAGCACAGATACGCAGTATTTT.

In its sample, this clone was seen a few times. V usage is TRBV7-2 and J usage is TRBJ2-1; TRBD2 might be the D (6 bases). Germline CDR1 reads SGHTA; CDR2 reads FQGNSA. Trimming pared 0 bases from V and 1 base from J, leaving 7 bases between. This CDR3 region has 15 residues. Here the CDR3 DNA reads TGTGCCAGCAGCTTAGCGGGGACTTCCTACAATGAGCAGTTCTTC. As protein: CASSLAGTSYNEQFF.

The chain uses TRBV9 and TRBJ2-2, with 7 bases that match TRBD2. CDR3 length: 14 amino acids. V lost 4 bases, J lost 1 base, and 1 base stayed unmatched. Germline V gene sequence: CDR1 SGDLS, CDR2 YYNGEE. CDR3 nucleotide sequence: TGTGCCAGCAGCATAGCGGGGAACACCGGGGAGCTGTTTTTT. Its protein is CASSIAGNTGELFF.

This chain joins TRBV30 and TRBJ2-5; no reliable D call. Near its end, the DNA agrees better with TRBJ2-7, so the J call may be wrong. In germline, CDR1 is GTSNPN, CDR2 SVGIG (reference sequence). The CDR3 consists of 15 residues. For the CDR3, the DNA is TGTGCCTGGAGCGCGTCGACCTGGAGCTCCTACGAGCAGTACTTC. Residues: CAWSASTWSSYEQYF.

The chain is built from TRBV5-1 and TRBJ1-4; D may be TRBD1 (5 bases). Germline CDR1 SGHRS, CDR2 YFSETQ. V gave up 0 bases and J gave up 7 bases, with 13 bases separating them. This CDR3 spans 15 amino acids. This chain's CDR3 is CASSLDPGTGEKLFF. The CDR3 region has the DNA TGCGCCAGCAGCTTGGACCCCGGGACGGGTGAAAAACTGTTTTTT.

The chain is built from TRBV19 and TRBJ1-2; D call uncertain. V was pared by 6 bases and J by 8 bases, with 16 bases between. The CDR3 is 13 residues long. Germline values: CDR1 LNHDA, CDR2 SQIVND (reference sequence). CDR3 coding DNA: TGTGCCAGTAGCCCCCTATCTTCCCGCGGCTACACCTTC. It yields the protein CASSPLSSRGYTF.

V usage is TRBV29-1 and J usage is TRBJ1-1; the D is unclear. The germline V gene encodes CDR1 SQVTM and CDR2 ANQGSEA. V shed 5 bases and J shed 0 bases, with 13 bases lying between them. The CDR3 runs to 14 residues. The chain's CDR3 is CSVLGSVMNTEAFF. CDR3 in DNA: TGCAGCGTTCTGGGTTCCGTCATGAACACTGAAGCTTTCTTT.

The chain carries TRBV25-1 and TRBJ1-4; D possibly corresponds to TRBD1 (5 bases). CDR3 length: 12 residues. Trimming took 5 bases from V and 11 from J, leaving 12 bases between them. Germline assignment: CDR1 MGHDK and CDR2 SYGVNS. The CDR3 region has the DNA TGTGCCAGCAGTTCCAGGGATTGGAAACTGTTTTTT. It yields the protein CASSSRDWKLFF.

This clone was seen more than once but under ten times. The chain employs TRBV19 and TRBJ1-5, with 10 bases matching TRBD1. This CDR3 contains 15 residues. CDR1 is LNHDA, CDR2 SQIVND, per germline (reference sequence). V dropped 4 bases and J dropped 4; count of bases not matched to a gene: 4. The CDR3 loop is CASSTRQGANQPQHF. In DNA form, the CDR3 reads TGTGCCAGTAGTACTAGACAGGGGGCTAATCAGCCCCAGCATTTT.